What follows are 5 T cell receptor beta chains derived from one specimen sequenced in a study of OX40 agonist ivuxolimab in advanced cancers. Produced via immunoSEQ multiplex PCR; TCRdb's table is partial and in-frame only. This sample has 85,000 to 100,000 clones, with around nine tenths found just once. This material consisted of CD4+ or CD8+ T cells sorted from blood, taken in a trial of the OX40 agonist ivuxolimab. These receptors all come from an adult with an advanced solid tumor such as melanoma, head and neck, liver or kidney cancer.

CDR3 sequence reads: CASSQALGTGYGYTF. The CDR3, as DNA: TGCGCCAGCAGCCAAGCACTAGGGACAGGCTATGGCTACACCTTC. The chain joins TRBV4-3 to TRBJ1-2; 8 bases match TRBD1. CDR1 and CDR2 from the germline V gene are LGHNA and YSLEER. V shed 1 base, J shed 4 bases, and the junction held 5 bases outside the gene matches. The CDR3 has 15 amino acids.

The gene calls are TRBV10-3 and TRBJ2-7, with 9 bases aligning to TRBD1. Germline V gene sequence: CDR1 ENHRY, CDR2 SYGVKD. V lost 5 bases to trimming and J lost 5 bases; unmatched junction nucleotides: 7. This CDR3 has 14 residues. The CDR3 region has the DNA TGTGCCATCAGTACCGGGACAGGGCACAACGAGCAGTACTTC. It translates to CAISTGTGHNEQYF.

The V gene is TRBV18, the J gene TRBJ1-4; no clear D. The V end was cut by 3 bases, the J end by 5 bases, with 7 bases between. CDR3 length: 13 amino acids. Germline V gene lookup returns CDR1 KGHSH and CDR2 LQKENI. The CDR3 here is CASSPDRNEKLFF. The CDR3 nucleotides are TGTGCCAGCTCACCGGACCGGAATGAAAAACTGTTTTTT. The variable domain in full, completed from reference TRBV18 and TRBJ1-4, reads NAGVMQNPRHLVRRRGQEARLRCSPMKGHSHVYWYRQLPEEGLKFMVYLQKENIIDESGMPKERFSAEFPKEGPSILRIQQVVRGDSAAYFCASSPDRNEKLFFGSGTQLSVL.

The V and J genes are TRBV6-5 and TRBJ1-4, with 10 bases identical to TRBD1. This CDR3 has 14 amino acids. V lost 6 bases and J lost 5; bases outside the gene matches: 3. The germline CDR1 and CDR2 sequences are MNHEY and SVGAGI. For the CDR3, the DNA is TGTGCCAGCAGAGGGACAGGGGACAATGAAAAACTGTTTTTT. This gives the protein CASRGTGDNEKLFF.

CDR3 in DNA: TGTGCCAGCACCCCAGGGGGCGGTAACACCGGGGAGCTGTTTTTT. It specifies CASTPGGGNTGELFF. V is TRBV28 and J is TRBJ2-2, with 8 nucleotides matching TRBD1. The CDR3 runs 15 residues. Looked up from germline, CDR1 is MDHEN and CDR2 is SYDVKM. V shed 7 bases and J 2 bases; nucleotides not matched to a gene: 6.